This T cell receptor beta chain was sequenced during a study of T cells in women clearing cervical HPV infection. The overall study: Blood came at first lesion visit for cases, post-clearance for controls.

This CDR3 region has 14 residues. The germline CDR1 and CDR2 sequences are SGHTA and FQGNSA. This table comes from immunoSEQ multiplex PCR, and its TCRdb copy is limited to in-frame clones, with some not included. The listing contains 36,000 or so clones. Study observations and caveats: A classifier using richness and V gene abundances reached an AUC of roughly 0.83.

Points on this clone: Its antigen is not known. The read terminates 3 residues ahead of where the CDR3 ends, so the germline J gene completes it.

The chain carries TRBV7-2 and TRBJ1-2; TRBD1 is a possible D gene (6 bases). Material for sequencing was blood buffy coat. This clonotype originated in a woman aged 18 to 75 with a cervical HPV16 infection that either progressed to CIN3+ or cleared (not recorded which). CDR3 region: CASTKRGGIRGYTF. CDR3 bases read: TGTGCCAGCACCAAAAGGGGGGGGATTAGGGGC.